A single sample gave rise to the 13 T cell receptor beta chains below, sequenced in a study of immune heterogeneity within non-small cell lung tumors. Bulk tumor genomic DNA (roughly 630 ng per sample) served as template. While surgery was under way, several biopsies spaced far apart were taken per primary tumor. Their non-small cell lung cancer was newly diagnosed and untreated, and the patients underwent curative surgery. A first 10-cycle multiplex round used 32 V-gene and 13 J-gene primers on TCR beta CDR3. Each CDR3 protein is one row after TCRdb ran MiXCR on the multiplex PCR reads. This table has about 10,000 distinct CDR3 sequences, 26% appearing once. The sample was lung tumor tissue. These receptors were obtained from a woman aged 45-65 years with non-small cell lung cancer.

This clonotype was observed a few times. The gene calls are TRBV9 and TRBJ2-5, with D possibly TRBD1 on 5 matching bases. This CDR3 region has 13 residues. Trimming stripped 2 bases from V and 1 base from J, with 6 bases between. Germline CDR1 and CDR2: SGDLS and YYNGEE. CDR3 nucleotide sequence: TGTGCCAGCAGCGTCGACAGCCAAGAGACCCAGTACTTC. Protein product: CASSVDSQETQYF.

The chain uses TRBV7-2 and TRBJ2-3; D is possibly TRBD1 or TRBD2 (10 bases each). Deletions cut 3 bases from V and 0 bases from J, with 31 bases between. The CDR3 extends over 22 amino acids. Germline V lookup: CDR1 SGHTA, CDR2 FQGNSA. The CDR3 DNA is TGTGCCAGCAGCTTTTGGGCAGGAGCGGGAGGGACAGGGGCAGTGAGCACAGATACGCAGTATTTT. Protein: CASSFWAGAGGTGAVSTDTQYF.

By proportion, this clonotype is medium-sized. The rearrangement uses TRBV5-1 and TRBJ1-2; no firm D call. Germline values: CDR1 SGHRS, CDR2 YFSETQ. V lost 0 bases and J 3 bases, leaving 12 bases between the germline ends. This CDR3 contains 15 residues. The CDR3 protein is CASSLALAEDYGYTF. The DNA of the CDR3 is TGCGCCAGCAGCTTGGCGTTGGCAGAGGACTATGGCTACACCTTC.

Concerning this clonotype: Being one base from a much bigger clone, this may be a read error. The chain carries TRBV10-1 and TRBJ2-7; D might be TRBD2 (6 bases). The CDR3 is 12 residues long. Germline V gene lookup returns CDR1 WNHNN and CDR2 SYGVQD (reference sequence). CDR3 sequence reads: CSSRGASDEQYF. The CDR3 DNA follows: TGCTCCAGCCGAGGGGCTAGCGACGAGCAGTACTTC.

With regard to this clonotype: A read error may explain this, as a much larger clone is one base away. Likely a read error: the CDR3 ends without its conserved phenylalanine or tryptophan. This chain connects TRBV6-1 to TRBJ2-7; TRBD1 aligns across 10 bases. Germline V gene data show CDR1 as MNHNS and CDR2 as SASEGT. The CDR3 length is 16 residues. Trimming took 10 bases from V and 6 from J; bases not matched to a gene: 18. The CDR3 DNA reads TGTGCCACCCCCCCCGGGACAGGGGATGTGAGACGCGAGCAGTACTCC. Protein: CATPPGTGDVRREQYS.

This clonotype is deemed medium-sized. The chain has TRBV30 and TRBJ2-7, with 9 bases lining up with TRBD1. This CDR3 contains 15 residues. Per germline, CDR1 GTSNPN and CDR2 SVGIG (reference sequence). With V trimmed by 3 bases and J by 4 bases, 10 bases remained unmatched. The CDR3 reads CAWSRHGDRAYEQYF. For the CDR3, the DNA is TGTGCCTGGAGCCGACACGGGGACAGGGCATACGAGCAGTACTTC.

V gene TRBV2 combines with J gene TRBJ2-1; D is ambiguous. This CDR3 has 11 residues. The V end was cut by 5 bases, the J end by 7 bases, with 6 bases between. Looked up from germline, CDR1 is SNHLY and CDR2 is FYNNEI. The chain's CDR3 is CASSSTNEQFF. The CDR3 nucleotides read TGTGCCAGCAGTTCGACGAATGAGCAGTTCTTC.

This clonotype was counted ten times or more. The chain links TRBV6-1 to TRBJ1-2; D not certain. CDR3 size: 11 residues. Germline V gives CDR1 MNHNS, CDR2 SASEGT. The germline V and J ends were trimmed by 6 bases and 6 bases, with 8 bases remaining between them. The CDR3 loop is CASSPVDGYTF. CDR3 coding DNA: TGTGCCAGCAGCCCAGTTGATGGCTACACCTTC.

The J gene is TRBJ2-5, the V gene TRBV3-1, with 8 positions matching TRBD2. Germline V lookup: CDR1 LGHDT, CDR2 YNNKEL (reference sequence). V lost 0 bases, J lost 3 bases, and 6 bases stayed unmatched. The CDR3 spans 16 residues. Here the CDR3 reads CASSQDLGGGKETQYF. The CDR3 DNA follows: TGTGCCAGCAGCCAAGATCTCGGGGGGGGAAAAGAGACCCAGTACTTC.

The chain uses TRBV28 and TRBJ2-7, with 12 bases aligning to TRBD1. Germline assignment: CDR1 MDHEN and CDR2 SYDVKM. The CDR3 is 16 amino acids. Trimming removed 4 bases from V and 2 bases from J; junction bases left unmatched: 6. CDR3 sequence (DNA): TGTGCCAGCAGTTCCCCGGGACAGGGGGCCGCCTACGAGCAGTACTTC. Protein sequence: CASSSPGQGAAYEQYF.

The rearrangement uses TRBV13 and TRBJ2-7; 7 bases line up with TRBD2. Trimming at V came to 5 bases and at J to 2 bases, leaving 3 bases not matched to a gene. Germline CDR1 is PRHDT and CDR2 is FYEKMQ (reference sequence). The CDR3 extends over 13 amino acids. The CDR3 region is CASSRGVTYEQYF. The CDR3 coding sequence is TGTGCCAGCAGCCGGGGGGTCACCTACGAGCAGTACTTC. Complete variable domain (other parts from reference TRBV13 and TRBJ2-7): AAGVIQSPRHLIKEKRETATLKCYPIPRHDTVYWYQQGPGQDPQFLISFYEKMQSDKGSIPDRFSAQQFSDYHSELNMSSLELGDSALYFCASSRGVTYEQYFGPGTRLTVT.

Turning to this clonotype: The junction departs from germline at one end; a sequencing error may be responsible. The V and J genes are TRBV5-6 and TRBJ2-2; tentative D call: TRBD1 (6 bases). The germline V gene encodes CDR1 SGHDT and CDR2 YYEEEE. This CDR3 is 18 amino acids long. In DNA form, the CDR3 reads TGTGCCAGAAGCTCTCTTCGGTACAGGGCCAGAAACACCGGGGAGCTGTTTTTT. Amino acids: CARSSLRYRARNTGELFF. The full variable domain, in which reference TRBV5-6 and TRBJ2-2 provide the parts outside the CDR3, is DAGVTQSPTHLIKTRGQQVTLRCSPKSGHDTVSWYQQALGQGPQFIFQYYEEEERQRGNFPDRFSGHQFPNYSSELNVNALLLGDSALYLCARSSLRYRARNTGELFFGEGSRLTVL.

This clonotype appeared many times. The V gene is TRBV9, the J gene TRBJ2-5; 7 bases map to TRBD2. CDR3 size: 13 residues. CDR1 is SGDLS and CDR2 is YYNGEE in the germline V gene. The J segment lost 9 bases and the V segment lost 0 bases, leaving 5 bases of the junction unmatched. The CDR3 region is CASSVEEGGAQYF. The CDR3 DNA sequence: TGTGCCAGCAGCGTAGAGGAGGGAGGGGCCCAGTACTTC. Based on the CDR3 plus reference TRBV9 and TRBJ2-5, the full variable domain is DSGVTQTPKHLITATGQRVTLRCSPRSGDLSVYWYQQSLDQGLQFLIQYYNGEERAKGNILERFSAQQFPDLHSELNLSSLELGDSALYFCASSVEEGGAQYFGPGTRLLVL.